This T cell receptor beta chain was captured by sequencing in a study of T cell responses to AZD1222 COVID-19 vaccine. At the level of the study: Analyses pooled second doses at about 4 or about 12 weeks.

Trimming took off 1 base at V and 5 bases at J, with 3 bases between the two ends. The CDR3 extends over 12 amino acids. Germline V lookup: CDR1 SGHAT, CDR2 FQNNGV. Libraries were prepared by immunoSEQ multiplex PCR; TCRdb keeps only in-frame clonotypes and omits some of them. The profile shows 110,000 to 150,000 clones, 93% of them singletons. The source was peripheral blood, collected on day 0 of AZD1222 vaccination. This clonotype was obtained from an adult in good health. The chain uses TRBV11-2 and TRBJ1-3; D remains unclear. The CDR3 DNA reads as TGTGCCAGCAGCTTAGTAAGAAACACCATATATTTT. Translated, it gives CASSLVRNTIYF.